One and the same sample provided the 31 T cell receptor beta chains below, sequenced in a study of blood T cell repertoires in COVID-19. Using immunoSEQ multiplex PCR, the repertoire was profiled, and TCRdb retains in-frame clones only, with some absent. The table has over 200,000 clones, approximately 90% seen once. Sequencing was performed on PBMCs or T cells enriched from blood (not recorded which). These receptors originate from a man aged 18 to 30 who had recovered from COVID-19.

The chain couples TRBV27 to TRBJ2-7; 8 positions match TRBD2. J was trimmed by 6 bases and V by 4 bases; bases with no gene match: 17. Germline CDR1 MNHEY, CDR2 SMNVEV (reference sequence). The CDR3 totals 17 residues. The CDR3 region is CASSSHGGGGRPSEQYF. CDR3 in DNA: TGTGCCAGCAGTTCGCACGGGGGGGGCGGGAGACCCTCCGAGCAGTACTTC.

V usage is TRBV27 and J usage is TRBJ2-7; 13 bases agree with TRBD2. The CDR3 length is 15 residues. The germline gives CDR1 MNHEY, CDR2 SMNVEV (reference sequence). V was pared by 5 bases and J by 3 bases, with 4 bases of the junction left unmatched. For the CDR3, the DNA is TGTGCCAGCAGTCACGGGACTAGCGGGAACTACGAGCAGTACTTC. It specifies CASSHGTSGNYEQYF.

This chain links TRBV19 with TRBJ2-7; D might be TRBD1 (5 bases). The germline V and J ends were trimmed by 4 bases and 0 bases, with 13 bases remaining between them. The CDR3 runs to 15 residues. Germline CDR1 is LNHDA and CDR2 is SQIVND (reference sequence). CDR3 sequence reads: CASSNLTAHSYEQYF. The CDR3 nucleotides are TGTGCCAGTAGTAACCTGACAGCGCACTCCTACGAGCAGTACTTC.

The chain is built from TRBV7-8 and TRBJ1-6; 9 nucleotides line up with TRBD1. The CDR3 is 16 residues long. Germline V gene data show CDR1 as SGHVS and CDR2 as FQNEAQ. Trimming removed 2 bases from V and 10 bases from J; junction bases left unmatched: 9. CDR3 in amino acids: CASSLIPGQGESPLHF. Written as DNA, the CDR3 is TGTGCCAGCAGCTTAATCCCGGGACAGGGTGAATCACCCCTCCACTTT. The full variable domain, with the rest looked up from reference TRBV7-8 and TRBJ1-6, is GAGVSQSPRYKVAKRGQDVALRCDPISGHVSLFWYQQALGQGPEFLTYFQNEAQLDKSGLPSDRFFAERPEGSVSTLKIQRTQQEDSAVYLCASSLIPGQGESPLHFGNGTRLTVT.

The chain uses TRBV7-9 and TRBJ1-1, with a tentative D call TRBD1 (6 bases). CDR1 SEHNR and CDR2 FQNEAQ come from the germline V gene (reference sequence). Trimming took 0 bases from V and 7 from J, leaving 12 bases between them. This CDR3 has 14 residues. CDR3 bases: TGTGCCAGCAGCTTAGCCACAGGGATCCGTGAAGCTTTCTTT. Translating it yields CASSLATGIREAFF.

The chain recombines TRBV19 with TRBJ2-3; D gene ambiguous. The V end lost 7 bases, the J end lost 3 bases, and 14 bases lay between the germline ends. Germline-derived CDR1 and CDR2 are LNHDA and SQIVND (reference sequence). The CDR3 spans 14 residues. Written as DNA, the CDR3 is TGTGCCAGTACAGTAAGTGTTTTGACAGATACGCAGTATTTT. The encoded protein is CASTVSVLTDTQYF.

This rearrangement joins TRBV11-3 to TRBJ1-6, with a tentative D call TRBD1 (5 bases). Deletions cut 0 bases from V and 9 bases from J, with 6 bases between. This CDR3 has 13 residues. The germline V gene has CDR1 SGHNT and CDR2 YENEEA. This chain's CDR3 is CASSLDGASPLHF. The DNA of the CDR3 is TGTGCCAGCAGCTTAGATGGGGCTTCACCCCTCCACTTT.

The chain recombines TRBV21-1 with TRBJ1-2. TRBV21-1 is given as a pseudogene. The CDR3 loop spans 14 amino acids. CDR3 sequence (DNA): TGTGCCAGCAGCAACCAAGGCGTAGCGTATGGCTACACCTTC. Encoded protein: CASSNQGVAYGYTF.

The chain combines TRBV7-9 with TRBJ1-5; 9 bases map to TRBD1. This CDR3 comprises 13 residues. V dropped 6 bases and J dropped 5; count of bases not matched to a gene: 2. CDR1 is SEHNR and CDR2 is FQNEAQ in the germline V gene (reference sequence). The CDR3 sequence: CASRGQGDQPQHF. The CDR3 coding sequence is TGTGCCAGCAGGGGACAGGGCGATCAGCCCCAGCATTTT.

This rearrangement joins TRBV4-1 to TRBJ1-2, with D unresolved. The CDR3 loop spans 13 amino acids. V was cut by 0 bases and J by 8 bases, with 10 bases left in between. The V gene's germline CDR1 is MGHRA and CDR2 YSYEKL. CDR3 DNA sequence: TGCGCCAGCAGCCAAGATCGTAAGCTCGGCTACACCTTC. This translates into CASSQDRKLGYTF.

The chain has TRBV5-1 and TRBJ2-1, with 7 bases fitting TRBD1. Germline-derived CDR1 and CDR2 are SGHRS and YFSETQ. Trimming took 4 bases from V and 0 from J; bases not matched to a gene: 4. CDR3 size: 15 residues. CDR3 nucleotides: TGCGCCAGCAGCCCGACAGGGAGCTCCTACAATGAGCAGTTCTTC. Protein product: CASSPTGSSYNEQFF.

V gene TRBV3-1 (or the pseudogene TRBV3-2) combines with J gene TRBJ2-7, with TRBD1 matching 8 bases. CDR1 is LGHDT and CDR2 is YNNKEL in the germline V gene (reference sequence). The V gene end was trimmed by 1 base and the J gene end by 3 bases; junction bases not matched to a gene: 5. The CDR3 contains 15 residues. CDR3 nucleotide sequence: TGTGCCAGCAGCCAAGTGTCGGGACAGGACTACGAGCAGTACTTC. Protein: CASSQVSGQDYEQYF.

This chain connects TRBV14 to TRBJ1-4; D remains ambiguous. Germline V lookup: CDR1 SGHDN, CDR2 FVKESK. Deletions cut 1 base from V and 16 bases from J, with 16 bases between. The CDR3 spans 13 residues. CDR3 region: CASSQGYLSRPFF. For the CDR3, the DNA is TGTGCCAGCAGCCAAGGGTATCTCTCCAGGCCGTTTTTT.

The chain uses TRBV9 and TRBJ1-4; D is possibly TRBD1 (5 bases). Trimming pared 4 bases from V and 8 bases from J, leaving 18 bases between. The germline CDR1 and CDR2 sequences are SGDLS and YYNGEE. The CDR3 has 15 residues. This chain's CDR3 is CASSRGGAAGEKLFF. DNA of the CDR3: TGTGCCAGCAGCCGAGGCGGGGCTGCTGGGGAAAAACTGTTTTTT.

This chain joins TRBV10-2 and TRBJ2-7; weak D call: TRBD2 (6 bases). V lost 0 bases and J 3 bases, leaving 12 bases between the germline ends. This CDR3 contains 15 residues. CDR1 and CDR2 from the germline V gene are WSHSY and SAAADI. CDR3 loop: CASSESTEGDYEQYF. CDR3 DNA: TGCGCCAGCAGTGAGTCAACGGAGGGAGACTACGAGCAGTACTTC.

This clone occurred once. The CDR3 sequence: CASSSSLGAGNGNEQYF. CDR3 DNA sequence: TGTGCCAGCAGTTCATCCCTAGGGGCGGGAAATGGGAACGAGCAGTACTTC. The chain joins TRBV28 to TRBJ2-7; possible D gene TRBD2, 6 bases. V was shortened by 4 bases and J by 5 bases, with 24 bases between the two germline ends. The CDR3 length is 17 residues. Germline V gene lookup returns CDR1 MDHEN and CDR2 SYDVKM. The whole variable domain, filled in from reference TRBV28 and TRBJ2-7, reads DVKVTQSSRYLVKRTGEKVFLECVQDMDHENMFWYRQDPGLGLRLIYFSYDVKMKEKGDIPEGYSVSREKKERFSLILESASTNQTSMYLCASSSSLGAGNGNEQYFGPGTRLTVT.

This clone occurred a few times. The chain uses TRBV10-1 and TRBJ2-2; tentative D call: TRBD2 (5 bases). The CDR3 consists of 14 residues. Looked up from germline, CDR1 is WNHNN and CDR2 is SYGVQD (reference sequence). V lost 6 bases to trimming and J lost 0 bases, with 8 bases between them. The CDR3, as DNA: TGCGCCAGCAGATCTAGCTCGAACACCGGGGAGCTGTTTTTT. Its protein is CASRSSSNTGELFF.

The rearrangement joins TRBV3-1 (or the pseudogene TRBV3-2) to TRBJ1-5; a possible D gene is TRBD1 (6 bases). In germline, CDR1 is LGHDT, CDR2 YNNKEL (reference sequence). The CDR3 has 17 residues. V lost 0 bases and J 0 bases, leaving 12 bases between the germline ends. The CDR3 loop reads CASSQETGLYSNQPQHF. The CDR3 nucleotides are TGTGCCAGCAGCCAAGAGACAGGTCTTTATAGCAATCAGCCCCAGCATTTT.

The J gene is TRBJ1-1, the V gene TRBV14, with 7 bases lining up with TRBD1. Germline V lookup: CDR1 SGHDN, CDR2 FVKESK. CDR3 length: 15 residues. V lost 3 bases, J lost 6 bases, and 10 bases stayed unmatched. The CDR3 sequence: CASSQTTGLGAEAFF. DNA for the CDR3: TGTGCCAGCAGCCAGACGACAGGGCTGGGCGCTGAAGCTTTCTTT.

The chain uses TRBV5-4 and TRBJ2-2; TRBD1 is a possible D gene (8 bases). The CDR3 sequence is 14 residues long. Per the germline V gene, CDR1 is SGHNT and CDR2 is YYREEE (reference sequence). Between the trimmed V and J ends, which lost 5 bases and 5 bases, there was a span of 13 bases. CDR3 DNA: TGTGCCAGCAGGGTACAGGGGGGGACCGGGGAGCTGTTTTTT. This codes for CASRVQGGTGELFF.

This clone was seen a handful of times. The V gene is TRBV4-1, the J gene TRBJ1-2; 9 bases agree with TRBD1. The V segment lost 4 bases and the J segment 4 bases; nucleotides outside the gene matches: 10. CDR3 size: 16 residues. CDR1 and CDR2 (germline): MGHRA, YSYEKL. The CDR3 nucleotides are TGCGCCAGCAGCCCAACCGGGACAGGGTCCAGCTATGGCTACACCTTC. It is translated as CASSPTGTGSSYGYTF.

This clone was detected a few times. This chain connects TRBV28 to TRBJ1-2; a weak D match, TRBD1 (5 bases). The CDR3 contains 14 residues. Germline assignment: CDR1 MDHEN and CDR2 SYDVKM. The germline V and J ends were trimmed by 6 bases and 7 bases, with 18 bases remaining between them. The CDR3: CASSRAGGVVGYTF. The CDR3, as DNA: TGTGCCAGCAGCCGGGCGGGGGGGGTAGTTGGCTACACCTTC.

This clone was detected ten times or more. The chain employs TRBV30 and TRBJ2-5; D is perhaps TRBD2 (7 bases). CDR3 length equals 16 residues. Germline CDR1 GTSNPN, CDR2 SVGIG (reference sequence). Trimming left V 0 bases short and J 5 bases short, with 19 bases between. CDR3 sequence (DNA): TGTGCCTGGAGTGTACCGGGGGGCGTGGTTGGGGAGACCCAGTACTTC. Its protein is CAWSVPGGVVGETQYF.

J is TRBJ2-1 and V is TRBV7-2; 8 bases line up with TRBD2. Germline-derived CDR1 and CDR2 are SGHTA and FQGNSA. The CDR3 contains 15 residues. V gave up 1 base and J gave up 7 bases; unmatched junction bases: 6. In DNA form, the CDR3 reads TGTGCCAGCAGCTTAGGTGCGGGGGGATGGAATGAGCAGTTCTTC. Its protein is CASSLGAGGWNEQFF.

This chain connects TRBV19 to TRBJ1-4; TRBD1 is a possible D gene (5 bases). V was pared by 3 bases and J by 0 bases, with 8 bases between. This CDR3 spans 15 amino acids. Per germline, CDR1 LNHDA and CDR2 SQIVND (reference sequence). The CDR3: CASSIGTSTNEKLFF. In DNA, the CDR3 is TGTGCCAGTAGTATTGGGACTTCAACTAATGAAAAACTGTTTTTT.

This chain links TRBV4-1 with TRBJ1-5; weak D call: TRBD1 (6 bases). Trimming pared 3 bases from V and 7 bases from J, leaving 19 bases between. In germline, CDR1 is MGHRA, CDR2 YSYEKL. The CDR3 is made up of 16 amino acids. The CDR3, as DNA: TGCGCCAGCAGCCAGGACCCGGGGGGGCAGGGGCAGCCCCAGCATTTT. It is translated as CASSQDPGGQGQPQHF.

The rearrangement links TRBV18 to TRBJ2-4, with 10 bases identical to TRBD1. The length of the CDR3 is 14 residues. V gave up 0 bases and J gave up 12 bases; unmatched junction bases: 5. Germline V gene data show CDR1 as KGHSH and CDR2 as LQKENI. CDR3 residues: CASSPPSGQGPQYF. CDR3 DNA: TGTGCCAGCTCACCACCCTCGGGACAGGGGCCTCAGTACTTC.

This chain uses TRBV10-3 with TRBJ2-3, with D possibly TRBD1 on 5 matching bases. V shed 3 bases and J shed 2 bases, with 12 bases lying between them. Germline V CDR1 and CDR2: ENHRY, SYGVKD. The CDR3 has 15 amino acids. The CDR3 sequence is CAISEQALNTDTQYF. The CDR3 DNA sequence: TGTGCCATCAGTGAACAGGCGCTTAACACAGATACGCAGTATTTT.

V gene TRBV7-9 combines with J gene TRBJ2-1; D call uncertain. The CDR3 extends over 15 amino acids. V was pared by 3 bases and J by 0 bases, with 9 bases between. Germline CDR1 SEHNR, CDR2 FQNEAQ (reference sequence). The DNA for the CDR3 is TGTGCCAGCAGCTTGCCAAGGAGCTCCTACAATGAGCAGTTCTTC. It translates to CASSLPRSSYNEQFF.

The rearrangement links TRBV7-8 to TRBJ1-2; D is ambiguous. The CDR3 is 13 amino acids. The germline V and J ends were trimmed by 1 base and 7 bases, with 10 bases remaining between them. CDR1 is SGHVS and CDR2 is FQNEAQ in the germline V gene. CDR3 DNA: TGTGCCAGCAGCTTAGTGACTCTTGTTGGCTACACCTTC. Its translation is CASSLVTLVGYTF.

This chain connects TRBV19 to TRBJ1-1, with a possible D match to TRBD1 (6 bases). Trimming removed 7 bases from V and 5 bases from J, with 23 bases in between. From germline, CDR1 is LNHDA and CDR2 SQIVND (reference sequence). This CDR3 is 16 amino acids long. CDR3 amino acids: CASIPSQGRFWTEAFF. As DNA, the CDR3 is TGTGCCAGTATCCCCTCACAGGGACGGTTTTGGACTGAAGCTTTCTTT.